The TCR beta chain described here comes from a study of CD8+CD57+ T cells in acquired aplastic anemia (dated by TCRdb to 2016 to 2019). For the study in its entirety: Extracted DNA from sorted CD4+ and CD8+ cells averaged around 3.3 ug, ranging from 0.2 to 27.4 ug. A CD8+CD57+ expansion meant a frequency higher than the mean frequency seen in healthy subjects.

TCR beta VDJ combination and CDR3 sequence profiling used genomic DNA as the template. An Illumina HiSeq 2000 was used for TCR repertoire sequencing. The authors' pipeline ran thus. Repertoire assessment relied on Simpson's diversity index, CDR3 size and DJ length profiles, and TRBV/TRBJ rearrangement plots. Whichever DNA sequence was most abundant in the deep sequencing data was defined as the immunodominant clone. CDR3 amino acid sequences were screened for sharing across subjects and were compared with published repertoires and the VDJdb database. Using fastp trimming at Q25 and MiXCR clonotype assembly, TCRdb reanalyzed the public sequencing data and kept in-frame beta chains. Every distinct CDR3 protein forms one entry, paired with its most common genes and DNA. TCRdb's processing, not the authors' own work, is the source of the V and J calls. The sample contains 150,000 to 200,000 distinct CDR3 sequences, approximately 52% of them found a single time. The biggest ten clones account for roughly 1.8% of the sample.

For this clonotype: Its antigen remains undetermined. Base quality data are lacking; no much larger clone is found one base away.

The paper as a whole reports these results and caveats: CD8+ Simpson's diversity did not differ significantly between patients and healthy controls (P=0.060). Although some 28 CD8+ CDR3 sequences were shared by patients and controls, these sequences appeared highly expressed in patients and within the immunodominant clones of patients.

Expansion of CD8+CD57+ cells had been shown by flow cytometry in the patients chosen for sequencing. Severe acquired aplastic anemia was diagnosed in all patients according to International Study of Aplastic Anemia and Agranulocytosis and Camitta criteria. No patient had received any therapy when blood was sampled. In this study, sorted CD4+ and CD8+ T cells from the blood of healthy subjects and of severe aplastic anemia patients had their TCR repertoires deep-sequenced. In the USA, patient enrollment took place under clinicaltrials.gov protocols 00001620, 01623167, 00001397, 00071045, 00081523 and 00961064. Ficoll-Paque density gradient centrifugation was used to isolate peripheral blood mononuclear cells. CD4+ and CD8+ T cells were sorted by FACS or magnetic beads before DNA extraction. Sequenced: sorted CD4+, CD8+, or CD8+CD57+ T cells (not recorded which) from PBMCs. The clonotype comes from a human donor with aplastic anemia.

Here is the DNA: TGTGCCACCAGTGGCGCCGGAAGCTCCTACGAGCAGTACTTC. It codes for CATSGAGSSYEQYF. The receptor chain draws on TRBV24-1 and TRBJ2-7; confidence is insufficient to name the D gene. According to the germline V gene, CDR1 reads KGHDR and CDR2 reads SFDVKD. The cysteine opens and the phenylalanine closes a CDR3 of 14 amino acids. Solely the CDR3 DNA is kept, with 42 bases framed from the first base. The V end loses 5 bases and the J end loses 0 bases, and a stretch of 10 bases separates them.